This T cell receptor beta chain emerged from a study of blood T cell repertoires in COVID-19. Background on the study: Samples of COVID-19 (acute and convalescent) were obtained from the United States, Italy and Spain.

This clone was seen only a few times. Losses at the gene ends were 4 bases for V and 10 bases for J; bases not matched to a gene: 12. Per germline, CDR1 SGHRS and CDR2 YFSETQ. This CDR3 is 16 amino acids long. Only in-frame clones appear in the TCRdb table, and some are missing; sequencing was by immunoSEQ multiplex PCR. This sample has roughly 250,000 clones, with more than 85% found just once. The age range of participants was about 18 to 100 years, with residence in approximately 25 US areas. Input material: PBMCs or T cells enriched from blood (not recorded which). The chain employs TRBV5-1 and TRBJ2-1; 12 bases map to TRBD2. The TCR sequence derives from a woman in her fifties or sixties who had recovered from COVID-19. CDR3 bases: TGCGCCAGCAGCCCCTCAGGACTAGCGGGATCTGGGGAGCAGTTCTTC. Residues: CASSPSGLAGSGEQFF. The entire variable domain, with the rest obtained from reference TRBV5-1 and TRBJ2-1, is as follows: KAGVTQTPRYLIKTRGQQVTLSCSPISGHRSVSWYQQTPGQGLQFLFEYFSETQRNKGNFPGRFSGRQFSNSRSEMNVSTLELGDSALYLCASSPSGLAGSGEQFFGPGTRLTVL.